A selection of T cell receptor beta chains follows, all from one sample in a study of siplizumab effects on memory and regulatory T cells. Clones were read by immunoSEQ multiplex PCR, and TCRdb kept only the in-frame ones, dropping some. The table shows 100,000 or so clones, with roughly 94% occurring only once. Source material: Tregs sorted from blood. The receptors originated from a human donor in good health. Both conserved end residues are part of each CDR3. Each record gives: V gene, D gene, J gene, clone size, CDR3 protein, CDR3 DNA. D genes are given only for firm matches. Only some rows state a clone size, as once, few, many or a class for expanded clones.

>TRBV5-4|.|TRBJ2-7|.
CASSFEKARTVAYEQYF
TGTGCCAGCAGCTTCGAGAAGGCTAGGACAGTTGCCTACGAGCAGTACTTC
>TRBV11-1|.|TRBJ2-6|.
CASSPLGRLGYLGANVLTF
TGTGCCAGCAGCCCCCTCGGAAGGCTCGGGTATCTAGGGGCCAACGTCCTGACTTTC
>TRBV5-4|.|TRBJ2-1|.
CASSLGLAQINEQFF
TGTGCCAGCAGCTTGGGTCTCGCTCAAATCAATGAGCAGTTCTTC
>TRBV18|.|TRBJ1-5|.
CASAGHLNQPQHF
TGTGCCAGCGCGGGACACTTGAATCAGCCCCAGCATTTT
>TRBV10-2|.|TRBJ2-6|.
CASGGGGRTGANVLTF
TGCGCCAGCGGTGGGGGCGGGCGTACTGGGGCCAACGTCCTGACTTTC
>TRBV4-2|TRBD1|TRBJ1-6|.
CASSQGRDRGNSPLHF
TGTGCCAGCAGCCAAGGGCGGGACAGGGGGAATTCACCCCTCCACTTT
>TRBV5-1|TRBD2|TRBJ2-5|.
CASSFTSAETQYF
TGCGCCAGCAGCTTCACTAGCGCGGAGACCCAGTACTTC
>TRBV7-9|.|TRBJ2-5|once
CASSLEVQETQYF
TGTGCCAGCAGCTTAGAAGTCCAAGAGACCCAGTACTTC
>TRBV2|TRBD1|TRBJ1-1|.
CASTLMGTGNTEAFF
TGTGCCAGCACCCTAATGGGGACAGGGAACACTGAAGCTTTCTTT
>TRBV4-1|.|TRBJ2-7|.
CASSKSQGLKPYEQYF
TGCGCCAGCAGCAAAAGCCAGGGTCTTAAACCTTACGAGCAGTACTTC
>TRBV11-2|.|TRBJ2-1|.
CASSSSSRFYNEQFF
TGTGCCAGCAGCTCCTCCTCCCGCTTCTACAATGAGCAGTTCTTC
>TRBV7-6|.|TRBJ2-6|.
CASSLSWANVLTF
TGTGCCAGCAGCTTGAGTTGGGCCAACGTCCTGACTTTC
>TRBV7-8|.|TRBJ1-5|.
CASSLGSGGDNQPQHF
TGTGCCAGCAGCTTAGGGTCAGGAGGAGACAATCAGCCCCAGCATTTT
>TRBV20-1|.|TRBJ2-5|.
CSASHPGTQYF
TGCAGTGCTAGTCACCCCGGGACCCAGTACTTC
>TRBV5-1|TRBD2|TRBJ2-7|.
CASSLVGSGTEQYF
TGCGCCAGCAGCTTGGTTGGTAGCGGGACCGAGCAGTACTTC
>TRBV13|.|TRBJ2-3|.
CASSLGKGRADTQYF
TGTGCCAGCAGCTTAGGGAAGGGGCGGGCAGATACGCAGTATTTT
>TRBV15|TRBD2|TRBJ2-3|.
CATSTSGGTTDTQYF
TGTGCCACCAGCACTAGCGGAGGGACCACAGATACGCAGTATTTT
>TRBV6-5|.|TRBJ1-2|.
CASSYSIRVPGGYTF
TGTGCCAGCAGTTACTCGATAAGGGTGCCTGGTGGCTACACCTTC
>TRBV18|.|TRBJ2-6|once
CASSPPGYIGANVLTF
TGTGCCAGCTCACCACCAGGGTACATAGGGGCCAACGTCCTGACTTTC
>TRBV28|.|TRBJ1-3|.
CASSLGQLSGNTIYF
TGTGCCAGCAGTTTAGGGCAGCTCTCTGGAAACACCATATATTTT
>TRBV2|.|TRBJ2-7|.
CASSALSSGQYF
TGTGCCAGCAGTGCCCTTTCTTCGGGACAGTACTTC
>TRBV27|TRBD1|TRBJ1-2|.
CASSFLHRGTGYGSGLGYTF
TGTGCCAGCAGTTTCCTCCACCGGGGGACAGGGTATGGATCTGGTCTCGGCTACACCTTC
>TRBV6-6|TRBD1|TRBJ1-4|.
CASSYSPGQGGEKLFF
TGTGCCAGCAGTTATTCTCCGGGACAGGGAGGAGAAAAACTGTTTTTT
>TRBV29-1|.|TRBJ2-2|.
CSFRFGTGELFF
TGCAGCTTTAGATTTGGGACCGGGGAGCTGTTTTTT
>TRBV5-1|.|TRBJ1-1|.
CASSVTQGERNTEAFF
TGCGCCAGCAGCGTAACTCAAGGGGAGAGGAACACTGAAGCTTTCTTT
>TRBV4-2|TRBD2|TRBJ2-3|.
CASSQAGGPSGQLADTQYF
TGTGCCAGCAGCCAAGCGGGAGGGCCTAGCGGGCAACTTGCGGATACGCAGTATTTT
>TRBV6-1|.|TRBJ1-2|.
CASSVERNYGYTF
TGTGCCAGCAGTGTGGAACGAAACTATGGCTACACCTTC
>TRBV5-1|TRBD1|TRBJ2-5|once
CASSLTGDTYQETQYF
TGCGCCAGCAGCCTGACAGGGGATACGTACCAAGAGACCCAGTACTTC
>TRBV11-2|.|TRBJ2-3|.
CASSLLGSFSDTQYF
TGTGCCAGCAGCTTATTGGGTAGCTTCTCAGATACGCAGTATTTT
>TRBV5-1|TRBD2|TRBJ2-3|.
CASSSPLASGRHTDTQYF
TGCGCCAGCAGCTCGCCGCTGGCTAGCGGGAGGCACACAGATACGCAGTATTTT
>TRBV30|.|TRBJ2-2|once
CAWSRGNTGELFF
TGTGCCTGGAGTCGCGGGAACACCGGGGAGCTGTTTTTT
>TRBV28|.|TRBJ1-1|.
CASKARDATAFF
TGTGCCAGCAAAGCCAGGGACGCGACAGCTTTCTTT
>TRBV6-6|.|TRBJ1-2|.
CASKGDGYGYTF
TGTGCCAGCAAAGGGGACGGCTATGGCTACACCTTC
>TRBV6-1|TRBD1|TRBJ1-1|.
CASRVPGGTEAFF
TGTGCCAGCAGAGTGCCAGGGGGCACTGAAGCTTTCTTT
>TRBV5-1|.|TRBJ1-1|.
CASSLGRLNTEAFF
TGCGCCAGCAGCCTGGGACGCCTGAACACTGAAGCTTTCTTT
>TRBV30|.|TRBJ1-2|.
CACYEGGWYSGYGYTF
TGTGCCTGTTACGAGGGAGGGTGGTATTCGGGCTATGGCTACACCTTC
>TRBV29-1|TRBD2|TRBJ2-2|.
CSGGTSANTGELFF
TGCAGCGGGGGGACTAGCGCGAACACCGGGGAGCTGTTTTTT
>TRBV28|.|TRBJ2-1|.
CASSLTLGLANYNEQFF
TGTGCCAGCAGTTTAACATTGGGGCTAGCGAACTACAATGAGCAGTTCTTC
>TRBV19|.|TRBJ2-1|.
CASSEKTPWGRAYNEQFF
TGTGCCAGTAGTGAAAAGACCCCCTGGGGGAGAGCCTACAATGAGCAGTTCTTC
>TRBV20-1|.|TRBJ1-2|.
CSAKINYGYTF
TGCAGTGCTAAGATTAACTATGGCTACACCTTC
>TRBV14|.|TRBJ2-7|few
CASSPALQGPQYF
TGTGCCAGCAGCCCAGCACTACAGGGACCGCAGTACTTC
>TRBV10-3|.|TRBJ2-7|once
CAISESTAYEQYF
TGTGCCATCAGTGAGTCAACAGCCTACGAGCAGTACTTC
>TRBV5-1|.|TRBJ1-1|.
CASSSRGRDTEAFF
TGCGCCAGCAGCTCCCGTGGGCGGGACACTGAAGCTTTCTTT
>TRBV5-1|.|TRBJ2-5|.
CASSRGSQETQYF
TGCGCCAGCAGCCGGGGTTCCCAAGAGACCCAGTACTTC
>TRBV15|.|TRBJ1-2|.
CATSREGWDGGGYTF
TGTGCCACCAGCAGAGAGGGTTGGGATGGGGGTGGCTACACCTTC
>TRBV5-1|TRBD2|TRBJ2-5|.
CASSLGRTSPKYQETQYF
TGCGCCAGCAGCTTGGGAAGGACTAGCCCGAAATACCAAGAGACCCAGTACTTC
>TRBV10-2|.|TRBJ2-7|.
CASSESRTMGAEQYF
TGCGCCAGCAGTGAGTCGAGGACTATGGGGGCCGAGCAGTACTTC
>TRBV18|TRBD1|TRBJ2-7|.
CASSPGQVSYEQYF
TGTGCCAGCTCACCAGGACAGGTCTCCTACGAGCAGTACTTC
>TRBV28|TRBD1|TRBJ1-5|.
CASSTYSPLLGDRGVKPQHF
TGTGCCAGCAGTACATACTCACCCCTCCTCGGGGACAGGGGAGTAAAGCCCCAGCATTTT